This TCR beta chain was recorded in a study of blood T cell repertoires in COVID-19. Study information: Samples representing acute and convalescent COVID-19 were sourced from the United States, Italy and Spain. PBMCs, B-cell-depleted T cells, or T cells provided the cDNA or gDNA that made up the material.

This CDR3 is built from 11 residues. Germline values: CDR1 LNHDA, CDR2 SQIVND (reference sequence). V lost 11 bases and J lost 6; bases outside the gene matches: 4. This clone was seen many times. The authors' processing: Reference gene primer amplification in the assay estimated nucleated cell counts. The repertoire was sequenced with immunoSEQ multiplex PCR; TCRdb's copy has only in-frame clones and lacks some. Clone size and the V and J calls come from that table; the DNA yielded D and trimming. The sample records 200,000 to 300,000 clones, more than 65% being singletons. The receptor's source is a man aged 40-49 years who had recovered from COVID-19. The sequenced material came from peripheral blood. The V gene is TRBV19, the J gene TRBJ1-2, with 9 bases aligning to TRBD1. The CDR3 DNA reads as TGTGCCGCCCGGGACAGGGATGGCTACACCTTC. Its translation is CAARDRDGYTF.